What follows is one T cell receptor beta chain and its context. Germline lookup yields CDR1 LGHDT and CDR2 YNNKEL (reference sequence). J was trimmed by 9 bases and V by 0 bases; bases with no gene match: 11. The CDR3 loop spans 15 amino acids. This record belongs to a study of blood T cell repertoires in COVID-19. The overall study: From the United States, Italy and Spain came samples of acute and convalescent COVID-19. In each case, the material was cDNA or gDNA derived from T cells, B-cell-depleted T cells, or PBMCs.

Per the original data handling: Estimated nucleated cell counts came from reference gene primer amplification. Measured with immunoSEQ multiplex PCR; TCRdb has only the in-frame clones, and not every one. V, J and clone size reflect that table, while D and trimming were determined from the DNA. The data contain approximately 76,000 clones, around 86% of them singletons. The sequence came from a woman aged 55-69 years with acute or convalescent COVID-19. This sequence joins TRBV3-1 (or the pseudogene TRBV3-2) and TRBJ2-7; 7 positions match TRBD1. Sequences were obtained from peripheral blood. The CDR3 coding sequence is TGTGCCAGCAGCCAAGACCCAGGGGGTCGGGAACGGCAGTACTTC. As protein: CASSQDPGGRERQYF.